These 21 T cell receptor beta chains originate from one sample sequenced in a study of OX40 agonist ivuxolimab in advanced cancers. The library was prepared using the immunoSEQ multiplex PCR assay. TCRdb retrieved this table from immuneACCESS and kept in-frame rearrangements only. Not all clones are present; in checked studies, unresolved V genes account for under half, and no reason is known for the remainder. The sample profile shows around 25,000 clones; approximately 80% of them were found once. The top ten clonotypes cover roughly 18% of the sample. The specimen was CD4+ or CD8+ T cells sorted from blood, collected in a trial of the OX40 agonist ivuxolimab. The receptors derive from an adult with an advanced solid tumor such as melanoma, head and neck, liver or kidney cancer.

The V call is TRBV5-1, the J call TRBJ2-2; TRBD1 agrees at 7 bases. Trimming at V came to 3 bases and at J to 4 bases, leaving 9 bases not matched to a gene. The CDR3 has 16 residues. Germline loops: CDR1 SGHRS, CDR2 YFSETQ. The CDR3 region is CASSSGQAPGTGELFF. The CDR3 DNA reads TGCGCCAGCAGCTCCGGACAGGCCCCGGGCACCGGGGAGCTGTTTTTT.

The rearrangement uses TRBV19 and TRBJ2-7; the D gene is possibly TRBD1 (6 bases). Deletions cut 6 bases from V and 4 bases from J, with 10 bases between. This CDR3 has 12 amino acids. Looked up from germline, CDR1 is LNHDA and CDR2 is SQIVND (reference sequence). Here the CDR3 reads CASSRGDYEQYF. The CDR3 nucleotides are TGTGCCAGTAGCAGGGGAGATTACGAGCAGTACTTC.

This clone was counted once. The chain links TRBV9 to TRBJ2-4; a possible D gene is TRBD1 (6 bases). Germline loops: CDR1 SGDLS, CDR2 YYNGEE. This CDR3 is built from 16 residues. V lost 3 bases and J 0 bases, leaving 13 bases between the germline ends. This CDR3 reads CASSAGDILAKNIQYF. The CDR3 DNA reads as TGTGCCAGCAGCGCCGGGGACATTTTAGCCAAAAACATTCAGTACTTC.

The chain has TRBV18 and TRBJ1-2; D ambiguous. The CDR3 consists of 14 residues. Germline loops: CDR1 KGHSH, CDR2 LQKENI. Trimming removed 0 bases from V and 1 base from J, with 6 bases in between. The CDR3 loop is CASSPPIFNYGYTF. The CDR3 nucleotides read TGTGCCAGCTCACCACCGATCTTTAACTATGGCTACACCTTC.

The chain uses TRBV4-2 and TRBJ2-2, with 7 bases identical to TRBD2. The germline V gene has CDR1 LGHNA and CDR2 YNFKEQ. The V gene end was trimmed by 0 bases and the J gene end by 4 bases; junction bases not matched to a gene: 8. The CDR3 sequence is 17 residues long. The CDR3 region is CASSQERRGGATGELFF. The CDR3 DNA reads TGTGCCAGCAGCCAAGAGAGGCGCGGGGGAGCCACCGGGGAGCTGTTTTTT.

The chain carries TRBV29-1 and TRBJ2-1; D may be TRBD2 (6 bases). The CDR3 has 13 residues. V lost 3 bases and J 9 bases, leaving 15 bases between the germline ends. Per the germline V gene, CDR1 is SQVTM and CDR2 is ANQGSEA. The CDR3 region has the DNA TGCAGCGTTGAGGAGTTCCCCGGGAGTGAGCAGTTCTTC. This codes for CSVEEFPGSEQFF.

V is TRBV11-1 and J is TRBJ2-4; 8 nucleotides align to TRBD2. Germline V CDR1 and CDR2: SGHAT, FQDESV (reference sequence). The CDR3 sequence is 16 residues long. V shed 3 bases, J shed 8 bases, and the junction held 12 bases outside the gene matches. In nucleotides, the CDR3 is TGTGCCAGCAGCTTTACGAGCCGGGGGGGCTGGGACATTCAGTACTTC. Protein product: CASSFTSRGGWDIQYF.

The chain combines TRBV19 with TRBJ2-5; TRBD1 agrees at 10 bases. CDR1 and CDR2 (germline): LNHDA, SQIVND (reference sequence). Trimming at V came to 9 bases and at J to 4 bases, leaving 11 bases not matched to a gene. The CDR3 extends over 15 amino acids. The CDR3: CASGTGGTGAETQYF. The CDR3 DNA sequence: TGTGCCAGCGGTACCGGCGGGACAGGGGCAGAGACCCAGTACTTC. Together with reference TRBV19 and TRBJ2-5, the CDR3 gives the full variable domain: DGGITQSPKYLFRKEGQNVTLSCEQNLNHDAMYWYRQDPGQGLRLIYYSQIVNDFQKGDIAEGYSVSREKKESFPLTVTSAQKNPTAFYLCASGTGGTGAETQYFGPGTRLLVL.

This clone has only one observation. This rearrangement joins TRBV25-1 to TRBJ1-2; D call uncertain. The CDR3 sequence is 9 residues long. The ends were cut back, 6 bases at V and 8 bases at J, with 4 bases in the middle. Germline assignment: CDR1 MGHDK and CDR2 SYGVNS. This chain's CDR3 is CASRGGYTF. CDR3 DNA sequence: TGTGCCAGCAGGGGGGGCTACACCTTC.

The chain has TRBV2 and TRBJ2-7, with D possibly being TRBD2 (6 bases). Between the trimmed V and J ends, which lost 4 bases and 4 bases, there was a span of 8 bases. The CDR3 runs to 12 residues. The germline V gene has CDR1 SNHLY and CDR2 FYNNEI. CDR3 loop: CASSVSGYEQYF. DNA of the CDR3: TGTGCCAGCAGTGTCAGCGGGTACGAGCAGTACTTC.

The chain is built from TRBV7-2 and TRBJ1-2; D unresolved. Per germline, CDR1 SGHTA and CDR2 FQGNSA. This CDR3 comprises 14 residues. V was cut by 7 bases and J by 0 bases, with 12 bases left in between. CDR3 residues: CASTQSPTNYGYTF. In DNA form, the CDR3 reads TGTGCCAGCACCCAAAGTCCCACTAACTATGGCTACACCTTC.

This clone was counted a few times. The rearrangement joins TRBV7-9 to TRBJ1-6; D not certain. The CDR3 contains 13 residues. V was cut by 4 bases and J by 7 bases, with 8 bases left in between. Germline CDR1 is SEHNR and CDR2 is FQNEAQ (reference sequence). The CDR3 DNA reads as TGTGCCAGCAGCTCCGTTGAAAATTCACCCCTCCACTTT. Translated: CASSSVENSPLHF.

The V and J genes are TRBV2 and TRBJ1-4; a weak D match, TRBD1 (6 bases). Germline V gene data show CDR1 as SNHLY and CDR2 as FYNNEI. V was cut by 4 bases and J by 8 bases, with 14 bases left in between. The CDR3 consists of 14 residues. The CDR3: CASSGRNRVEKLFF. The DNA of the CDR3 is TGTGCCAGCAGTGGGAGGAACAGGGTGGAAAAACTGTTTTTT. The whole variable domain, filled in from reference TRBV2 and TRBJ1-4, reads EPEVTQTPSHQVTQMGQEVILRCVPISNHLYFYWYRQILGQKVEFLVSFYNNEISEKSEIFDDQFSVERPDGSNFTLKIRSTKLEDSAMYFCASSGRNRVEKLFFGSGTQLSVL.

J is TRBJ1-3 and V is TRBV2; weak D call: TRBD1 (6 bases). The CDR3 has 14 residues. The germline V gene encodes CDR1 SNHLY and CDR2 FYNNEI. Trimming cost V 6 bases and J 2 bases, with 11 bases left between them. The CDR3: CASSQGLTGNTIYF. DNA for the CDR3: TGTGCCAGCAGCCAGGGGCTGACTGGAAACACCATATATTTT.

This clone was recorded a few times. The chain couples TRBV6-6 to TRBJ1-1; D remains unclear. Deletions cut 8 bases from V and 0 bases from J, with 10 bases between. The length of the CDR3 is 13 residues. CDR1 and CDR2 (germline): MNHNY, SVGAGI (reference sequence). CDR3 nucleotide sequence: TGTGCCAGCGGTGGTTTGATGAACACTGAAGCTTTCTTT. Its protein product is CASGGLMNTEAFF.

The V call is TRBV13, the J call TRBJ2-1; TRBD2 matches at 12 bases. The V and J ends lost 4 bases and 7 bases, in that order; junction bases with no gene match: 8. The germline CDR1 and CDR2 sequences are PRHDT and FYEKMQ (reference sequence). The CDR3 runs to 16 residues. DNA of the CDR3: TGTGCCAGCAGCTGGACGACTAGCGGGAGCCGGAATGAGCAGTTCTTC. This gives the protein CASSWTTSGSRNEQFF.

V is TRBV10-3 and J is TRBJ1-5; tentatively, D is TRBD1 (5 bases). V lost 2 bases and J 4 bases, leaving 6 bases between the germline ends. The germline V gene encodes CDR1 ENHRY and CDR2 SYGVKD. The CDR3 sequence is 13 residues long. The CDR3 DNA reads as TGTGCCATCAGTGAGGACAGTAATCAGCCCCAGCATTTT. Protein product: CAISEDSNQPQHF.

The V and J genes are TRBV18 and TRBJ2-3; TRBD1 aligns across 7 bases. Per germline, CDR1 KGHSH and CDR2 LQKENI. After removal of 3 bases from V and 1 base from J, the junction contained 4 bases not matched to a gene. The CDR3 has 15 residues. CDR3 residues: CASSPLGTGTDTQYF. The CDR3 DNA reads TGTGCCAGCTCACCCCTCGGGACAGGCACAGATACGCAGTATTTT.

This chain connects TRBV6-1 to TRBJ2-2; no firm D call. Germline assignment: CDR1 MNHNS and CDR2 SASEGT. The germline V and J ends were trimmed by 7 bases and 0 bases, with 12 bases remaining between them. This CDR3 spans 15 amino acids. CDR3 in amino acids: CASTLLSANTGELFF. The CDR3 DNA reads as TGTGCCAGCACGTTATTATCGGCGAACACCGGGGAGCTGTTTTTT.

V and J are TRBV7-2 and TRBJ1-4; no firm D call. CDR3 size: 16 residues. Germline V gene lookup returns CDR1 SGHTA and CDR2 FQGNSA. V was clipped by 2 bases and J by 2 bases, with 12 bases between them. CDR3 loop: CASSLLGSGTNEKLFF. For the CDR3, the DNA is TGTGCCAGCAGCTTACTGGGGTCGGGGACTAATGAAAAACTGTTTTTT.

The rearrangement links TRBV18 to TRBJ1-4; 7 bases fit TRBD1. Germline V gene sequence: CDR1 KGHSH, CDR2 LQKENI. The CDR3 loop spans 15 amino acids. With 3 bases clipped from V and 7 bases from J, the junction kept 8 bases outside the gene matches. The CDR3, as DNA: TGTGCCAGCTCACCCGCCGACAGGGTGGGTGAAAAACTGTTTTTT. Translating it yields CASSPADRVGEKLFF.